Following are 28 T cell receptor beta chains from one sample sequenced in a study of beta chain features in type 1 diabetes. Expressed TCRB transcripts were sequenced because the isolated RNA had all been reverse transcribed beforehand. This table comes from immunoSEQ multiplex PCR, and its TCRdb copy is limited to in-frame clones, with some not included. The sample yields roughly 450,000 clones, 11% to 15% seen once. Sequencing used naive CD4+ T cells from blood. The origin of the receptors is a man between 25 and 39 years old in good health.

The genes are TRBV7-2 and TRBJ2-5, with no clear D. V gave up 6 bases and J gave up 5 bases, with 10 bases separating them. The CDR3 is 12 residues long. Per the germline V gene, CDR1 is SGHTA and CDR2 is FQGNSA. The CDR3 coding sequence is TGTGCCAGCAGATTAATCGGGGAGACCCAGTACTTC. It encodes CASRLIGETQYF. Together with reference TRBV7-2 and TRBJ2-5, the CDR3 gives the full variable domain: GAGVSQSPSNKVTEKGKDVELRCDPISGHTALYWYRQSLGQGLEFLIYFQGNSAPDKSGLPSDRFSAERTGGSVSTLTIQRTQQEDSAVYLCASRLIGETQYFGPGTRLLVL.

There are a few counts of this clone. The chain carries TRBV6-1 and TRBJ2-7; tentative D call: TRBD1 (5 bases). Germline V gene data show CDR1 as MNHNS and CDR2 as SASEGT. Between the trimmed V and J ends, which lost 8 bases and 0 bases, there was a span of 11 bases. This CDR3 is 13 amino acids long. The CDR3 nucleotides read TGTGCCAGCTCGACTGGGGCCTCCTACGAGCAGTACGTC. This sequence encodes CASSTGASYEQYV.

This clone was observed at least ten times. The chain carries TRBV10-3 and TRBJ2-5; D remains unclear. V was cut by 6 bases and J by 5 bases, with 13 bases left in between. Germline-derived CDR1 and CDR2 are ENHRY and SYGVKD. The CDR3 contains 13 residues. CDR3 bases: TGTGCCATCAGCCTTGGTTGGGCGGAGACCCAGTACTTC. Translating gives CAISLGWAETQYF.

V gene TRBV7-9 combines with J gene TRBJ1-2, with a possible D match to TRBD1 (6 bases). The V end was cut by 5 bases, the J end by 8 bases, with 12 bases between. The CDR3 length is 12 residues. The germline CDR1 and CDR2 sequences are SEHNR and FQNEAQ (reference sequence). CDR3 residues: CASSPRGFGYTF. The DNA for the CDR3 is TGTGCCAGCAGCCCCAGGGGTTTCGGCTACACCTTC.

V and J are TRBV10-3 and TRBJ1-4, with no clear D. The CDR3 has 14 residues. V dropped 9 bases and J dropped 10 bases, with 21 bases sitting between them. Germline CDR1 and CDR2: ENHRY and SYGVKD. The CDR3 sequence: CAISLDGLVGKLFF. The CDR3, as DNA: TGTGCCATTAGCCTCGATGGGTTAGTAGGAAAACTGTTTTTT.

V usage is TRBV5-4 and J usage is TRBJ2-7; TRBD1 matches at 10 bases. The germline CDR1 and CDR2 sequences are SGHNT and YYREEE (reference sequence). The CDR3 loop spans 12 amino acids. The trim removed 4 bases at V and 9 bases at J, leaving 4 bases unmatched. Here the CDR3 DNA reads TGTGCCAGCAGCCAGACAGGGGGCGTGCAGTACGTC. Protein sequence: CASSQTGGVQYV.

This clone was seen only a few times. Written as DNA, the CDR3 is TGTGCCAGCAGCCCCGCTAGCGGGGGGACCCGAGACGAGCAGTACTTC. Translation gives CASSPASGGTRDEQYF. V is TRBV7-9 and J is TRBJ2-7, with 11 bases that match TRBD2. The CDR3 is 16 amino acids. Per germline, CDR1 SEHNR and CDR2 FQNEAQ (reference sequence). Trimming removed 5 bases from V and 5 bases from J; junction bases left unmatched: 11.

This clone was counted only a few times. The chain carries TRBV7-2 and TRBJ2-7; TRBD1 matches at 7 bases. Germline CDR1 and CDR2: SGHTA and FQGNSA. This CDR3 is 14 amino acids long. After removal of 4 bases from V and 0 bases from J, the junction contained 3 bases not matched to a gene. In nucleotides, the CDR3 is TGTGCCAGCAGCTACTGGGACAGCTCCTACGAGCAGTACTTC. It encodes CASSYWDSSYEQYF.

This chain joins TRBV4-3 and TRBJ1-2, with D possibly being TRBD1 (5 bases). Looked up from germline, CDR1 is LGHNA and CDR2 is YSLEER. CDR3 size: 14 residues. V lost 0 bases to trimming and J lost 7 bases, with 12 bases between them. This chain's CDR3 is CASSQDFSGAGYTF. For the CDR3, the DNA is TGCGCCAGCAGCCAAGATTTTAGCGGGGCTGGCTACACCTTC.

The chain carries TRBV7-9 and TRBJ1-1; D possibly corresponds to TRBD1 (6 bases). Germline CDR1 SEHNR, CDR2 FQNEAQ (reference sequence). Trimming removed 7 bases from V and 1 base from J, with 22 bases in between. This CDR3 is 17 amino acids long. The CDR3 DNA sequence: TGTGCCAGCAAACGATTAACAGGGTCGGCGGGGAACACTGAAGCTTTCTTT. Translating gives CASKRLTGSAGNTEAFF.

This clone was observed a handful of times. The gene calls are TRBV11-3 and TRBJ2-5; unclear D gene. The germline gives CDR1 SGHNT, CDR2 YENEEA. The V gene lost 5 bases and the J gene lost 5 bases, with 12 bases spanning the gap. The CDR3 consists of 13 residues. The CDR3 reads CASSNSLLETQYF. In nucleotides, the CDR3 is TGTGCCAGCAGCAACAGTTTGCTGGAGACCCAGTACTTC. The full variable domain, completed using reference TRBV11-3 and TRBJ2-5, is EAGVVQSPRYKIIEKKQPVAFWCNPISGHNTLYWYLQNLGQGPELLIRYENEEAVDDSQLPKDRFSAERLKGVDSTLKIQPAELGDSAVYLCASSNSLLETQYFGPGTRLLVL.

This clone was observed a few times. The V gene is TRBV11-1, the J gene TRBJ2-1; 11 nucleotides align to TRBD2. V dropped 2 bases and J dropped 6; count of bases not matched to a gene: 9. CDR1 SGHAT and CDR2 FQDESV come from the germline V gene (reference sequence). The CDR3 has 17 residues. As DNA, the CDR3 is TGTGCCAGCAGCTTAACCCTCACTAGCGGGAGAATCAATGAGCAGTTCTTC. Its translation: CASSLTLTSGRINEQFF.

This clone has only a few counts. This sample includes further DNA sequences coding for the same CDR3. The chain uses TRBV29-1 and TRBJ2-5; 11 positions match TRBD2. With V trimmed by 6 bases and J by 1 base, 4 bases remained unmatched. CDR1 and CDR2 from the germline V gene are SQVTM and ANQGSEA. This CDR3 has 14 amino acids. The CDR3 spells CSVRLAGGQETQYF. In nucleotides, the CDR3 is TGCAGCGTGCGTCTAGCGGGAGGCCAAGAGACCCAGTACTTC. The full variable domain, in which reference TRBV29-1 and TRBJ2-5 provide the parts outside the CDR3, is SAVISQKPSRDICQRGTSLTIQCQVDSQVTMMFWYRQQPGQSLTLIATANQGSEATYESGFVIDKFPISRPNLTFSTLTVSNMSPEDSSIYLCSVRLAGGQETQYFGPGTRLLVL.

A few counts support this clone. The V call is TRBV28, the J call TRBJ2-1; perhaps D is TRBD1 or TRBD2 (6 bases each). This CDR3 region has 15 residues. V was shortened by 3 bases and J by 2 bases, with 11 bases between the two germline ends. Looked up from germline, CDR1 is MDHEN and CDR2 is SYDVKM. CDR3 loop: CASSFLEGAYNEQFF. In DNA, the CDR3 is TGTGCCAGCAGTTTTCTGGAGGGGGCCTACAATGAGCAGTTCTTC. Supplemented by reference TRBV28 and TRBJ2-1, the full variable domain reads DVKVTQSSRYLVKRTGEKVFLECVQDMDHENMFWYRQDPGLGLRLIYFSYDVKMKEKGDIPEGYSVSREKKERFSLILESASTNQTSMYLCASSFLEGAYNEQFFGPGTRLTVL.

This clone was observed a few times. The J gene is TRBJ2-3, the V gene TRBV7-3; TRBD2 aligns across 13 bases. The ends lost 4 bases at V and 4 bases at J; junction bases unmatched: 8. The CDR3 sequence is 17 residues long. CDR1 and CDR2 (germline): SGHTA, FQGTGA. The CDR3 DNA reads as TGTGCCAGCAGCTCCCGGACTAGCGGGAGCCTCTCAGATACGCAGTATTTT. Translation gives CASSSRTSGSLSDTQYF.

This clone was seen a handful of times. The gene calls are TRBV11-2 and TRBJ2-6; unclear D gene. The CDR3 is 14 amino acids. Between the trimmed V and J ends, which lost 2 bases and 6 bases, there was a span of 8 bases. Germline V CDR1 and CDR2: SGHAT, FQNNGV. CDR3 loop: CASSLSGKANVLTF. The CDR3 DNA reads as TGTGCCAGCAGCTTATCTGGCAAGGCCAACGTCCTGACTTTC.

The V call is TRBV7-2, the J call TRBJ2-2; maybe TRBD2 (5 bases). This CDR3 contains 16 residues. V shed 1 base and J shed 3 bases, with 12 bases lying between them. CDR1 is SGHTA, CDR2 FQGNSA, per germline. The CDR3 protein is CASSLVGGRYTGELFF. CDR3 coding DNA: TGTGCCAGCAGCTTAGTTGGTGGGAGATACACCGGGGAGCTGTTTTTT.

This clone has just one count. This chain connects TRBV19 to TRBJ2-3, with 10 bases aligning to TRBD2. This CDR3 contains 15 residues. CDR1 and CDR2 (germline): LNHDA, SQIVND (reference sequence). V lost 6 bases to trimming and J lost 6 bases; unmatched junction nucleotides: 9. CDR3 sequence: CASSDLAGVADTQYF. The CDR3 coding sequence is TGTGCCAGTAGCGACCTAGCGGGAGTAGCTGATACGCAGTATTTT.

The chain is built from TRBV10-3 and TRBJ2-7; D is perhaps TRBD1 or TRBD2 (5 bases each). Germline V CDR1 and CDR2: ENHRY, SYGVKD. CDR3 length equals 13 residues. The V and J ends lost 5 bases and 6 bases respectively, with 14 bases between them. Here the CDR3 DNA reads TGTGCCATCAGTAGGGACCCCGTGGGCGAGCAGTACTTC. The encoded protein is CAISRDPVGEQYF.

Written as DNA, the CDR3 is TGTGCCAGCAGCTCGGAGGGGAACCAAGAGACCCAGTACTTC. This sequence encodes CASSSEGNQETQYF. The J gene is TRBJ2-5, the V gene TRBV5-4; maybe TRBD2 (6 bases). Germline V CDR1 and CDR2: SGHNT, YYREEE (reference sequence). The CDR3 is 14 amino acids. Trimming shortened V by 3 bases and J by 0 bases, and 9 bases separated the two germline ends.

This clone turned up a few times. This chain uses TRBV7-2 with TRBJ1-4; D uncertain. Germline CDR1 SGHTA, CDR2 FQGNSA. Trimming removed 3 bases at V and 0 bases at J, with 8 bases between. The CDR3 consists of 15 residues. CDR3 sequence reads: CASSFGSATNEKLFF. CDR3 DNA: TGTGCCAGCAGCTTTGGGTCCGCAACTAATGAAAAACTGTTTTTT.

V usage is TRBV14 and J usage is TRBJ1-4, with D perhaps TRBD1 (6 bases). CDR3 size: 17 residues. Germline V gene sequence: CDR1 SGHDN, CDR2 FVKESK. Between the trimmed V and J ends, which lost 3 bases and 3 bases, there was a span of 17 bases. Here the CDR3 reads CASSQIAGDVANEKLFF. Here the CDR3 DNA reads TGTGCCAGCAGCCAGATTGCAGGGGATGTGGCTAATGAAAAACTGTTTTTT. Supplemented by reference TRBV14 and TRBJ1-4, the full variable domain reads EAGVTQFPSHSVIEKGQTVTLRCDPISGHDNLYWYRRVMGKEIKFLLHFVKESKQDESGMPNNRFLAERTGGTYSTLKVQPAELEDSGVYFCASSQIAGDVANEKLFFGSGTQLSVL.

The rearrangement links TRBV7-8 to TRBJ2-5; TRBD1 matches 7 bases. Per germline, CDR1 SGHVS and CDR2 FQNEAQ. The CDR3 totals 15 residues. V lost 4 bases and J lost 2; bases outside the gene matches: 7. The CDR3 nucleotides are TGTGCCAGCAGCTATCGCCGGGACAGACAAGAGACCCAGTACTTC. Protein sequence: CASSYRRDRQETQYF.

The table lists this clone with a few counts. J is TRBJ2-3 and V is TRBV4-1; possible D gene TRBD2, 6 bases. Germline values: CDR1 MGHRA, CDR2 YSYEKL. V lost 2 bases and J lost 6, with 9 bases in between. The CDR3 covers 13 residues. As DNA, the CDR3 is TGCGCCAGCAGCCAATTTGGGGGGGATACGCAGTATTTT. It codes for CASSQFGGDTQYF.

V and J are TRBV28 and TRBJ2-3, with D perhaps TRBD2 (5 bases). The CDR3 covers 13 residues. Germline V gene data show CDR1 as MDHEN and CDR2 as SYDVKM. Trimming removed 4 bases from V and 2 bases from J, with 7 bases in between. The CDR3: CASSSTNTDTQYF. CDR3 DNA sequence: TGTGCCAGCAGTTCGACTAACACAGATACGCAGTATTTT.

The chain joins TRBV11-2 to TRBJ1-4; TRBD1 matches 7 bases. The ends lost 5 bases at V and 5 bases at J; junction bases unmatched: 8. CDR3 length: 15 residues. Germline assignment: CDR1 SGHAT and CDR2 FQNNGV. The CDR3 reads CASSPTRGVNEKLFF. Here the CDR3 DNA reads TGTGCCAGCAGCCCCACCAGGGGGGTGAATGAAAAACTGTTTTTT.

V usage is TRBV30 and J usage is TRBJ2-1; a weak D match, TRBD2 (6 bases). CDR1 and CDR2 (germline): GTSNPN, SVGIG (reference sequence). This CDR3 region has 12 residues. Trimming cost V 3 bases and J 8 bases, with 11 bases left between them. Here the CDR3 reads CAWSRESHEQFF. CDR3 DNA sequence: TGTGCCTGGAGCCGGGAGTCGCATGAGCAGTTCTTC.

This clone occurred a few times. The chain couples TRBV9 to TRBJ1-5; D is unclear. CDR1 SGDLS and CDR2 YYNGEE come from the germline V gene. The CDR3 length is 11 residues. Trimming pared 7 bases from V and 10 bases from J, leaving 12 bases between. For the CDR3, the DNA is TGTGCCAGCCCCTTCGAACTACCCCAGCATTTT. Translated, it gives CASPFELPQHF.